This is a list of T cell receptor beta chains from one sample in a study of T cell responses to AZD1222 COVID-19 vaccine. Sequencing was performed with immunoSEQ multiplex PCR; in TCRdb, only in-frame clones are kept and a portion is missing. The data contain around 100,000 clones, more than 85% of them singletons. The specimen comprised peripheral blood, sampled on day 0 of AZD1222 vaccination. These receptor sequences come from an adult in good health. Both conserved end residues are part of each CDR3. A D gene is named only where the DNA matches it firmly. Expanded clones get a size class; other rows say once, few or many, or leave the size out.

j_call,d_call,clone_size,v_call,cdr3_nt,cdr3_aa
TRBJ2-1,NA,NA,TRBV6-4,TGTGCCAGCAGTGTTGATCTAGCCGATGAGCAGTTCTTC,CASSVDLADEQFF
TRBJ2-7,TRBD1,once,TRBV7-9,TGTGCCAGCAGCAAGACCGGGACAGGTAATTACGAGCAGTACTTC,CASSKTGTGNYEQYF
TRBJ1-1,NA,NA,TRBV18,TGTGCCAGCTCACCACCGGGGGGAAGCAGAATGAACACTGAAGCTTTCTTT,CASSPPGGSRMNTEAFF
TRBJ2-3,TRBD2,NA,TRBV7-2,TGTGCCAGCAGCTTAGCGGCGACTAGCGGGGCCCCCACAGATACGCAGTATTTT,CASSLAATSGAPTDTQYF
TRBJ1-1,NA,NA,TRBV10-3,TGTGCCATCAGTAGTGTAACCGAGAACACTGAAGCTTTCTTT,CAISSVTENTEAFF
TRBJ2-3,NA,once,TRBV11-1,TGTGCCAGCAGACCGACAGGGAGGAGCACAGATACGCAGTATTTT,CASRPTGRSTDTQYF
TRBJ1-4,NA,NA,TRBV7-9,TGTGCCAGCAGCTTAGGCCTACGGACAATCACTAATGAAAAACTGTTTTTT,CASSLGLRTITNEKLFF
TRBJ1-3,NA,NA,TRBV30,TGTGCCTGGAGAATGCAGGGGCAAAACACCATATATTTT,CAWRMQGQNTIYF
TRBJ1-1,NA,NA,TRBV27,TGTGCCAGCAGTTGGGGGAACCCACGTGAAGCTTTCTTT,CASSWGNPREAFF
TRBJ1-1,TRBD1,NA,TRBV30,TGTGCCTGGGGTACAGGGGGACGAACTGAAGCTTTCTTT,CAWGTGGRTEAFF
TRBJ2-1,TRBD1,NA,TRBV4-3,TGCGCCAGCAGCCGAGCGGACAGGAACAACAATGAGCAGTTCTTC,CASSRADRNNNEQFF
TRBJ2-3,TRBD2,NA,TRBV2,TGTGCCAGCAGGTTTAGCGGGGGGAGCACAGATACGCAGTATTTT,CASRFSGGSTDTQYF
TRBJ1-4,NA,NA,TRBV11-3,TGTGCCAGCAGCTTAGATGGCTGGAAACTGTTTTTT,CASSLDGWKLFF
TRBJ1-6,NA,NA,TRBV3-1/TRBV3-2,TGTGCCAGCAGCCAAGCATTCGCCCTCCACTTT,CASSQAFALHF
TRBJ1-1,NA,NA,TRBV12-3/TRBV12-4,TGTGCCAGCAGTCCATCACAACGTGGGGCTTTCTTT,CASSPSQRGAFF
TRBJ2-7,TRBD2,NA,TRBV14,TGTGCCAGCAGCCCACCGAAGAGGACTAGCGGGAGTGGGGTCTACGAGCAGTACTTC,CASSPPKRTSGSGVYEQYF
TRBJ2-7,TRBD2,NA,TRBV9,TGTGCCAGCAGCGTAGGAGTTGCGGGAGGCTACGAGCAGTACTTC,CASSVGVAGGYEQYF